Each of the 19 T cell receptor beta chains below was sequenced from the same sample in a study of T cells after somatic rescue of genetic block. The data were produced by immunoSEQ multiplex PCR, yet TCRdb's version contains in-frame clones alone and is incomplete. The table shows roughly 65,000 clones, with roughly 92% occurring only once. The sequencing sample was made of peripheral blood mononuclear cells (PBMCs). The receptors shown here come from a middle-aged man.

This chain joins TRBV4-1 and TRBJ2-7; D gene uncertain. CDR1 is MGHRA, CDR2 YSYEKL, per germline. The CDR3 sequence is 13 residues long. The V end lost 4 bases, the J end lost 4 bases, and 11 bases lay between the germline ends. CDR3 sequence reads: CASSPTTQYEQYF. The CDR3 DNA reads TGCGCCAGCAGCCCCACGACCCAATACGAGCAGTACTTC.

V and J are TRBV9 and TRBJ2-5; D not resolved. This CDR3 comprises 13 residues. The V end lost 0 bases, the J end lost 5 bases, and 8 bases lay between the germline ends. Per the germline V gene, CDR1 is SGDLS and CDR2 is YYNGEE. The CDR3 region is CASSVGNLETQYF. CDR3 in DNA: TGTGCCAGCAGCGTAGGGAATCTGGAGACCCAGTACTTC. Full variable domain (rest looked up from reference TRBV9 and TRBJ2-5): DSGVTQTPKHLITATGQRVTLRCSPRSGDLSVYWYQQSLDQGLQFLIQYYNGEERAKGNILERFSAQQFPDLHSELNLSSLELGDSALYFCASSVGNLETQYFGPGTRLLVL.

This clone was detected a few times. The rearrangement joins TRBV10-2 to TRBJ2-3, with D possibly TRBD2 on 5 matching bases. V was shortened by 5 bases and J by 4 bases, with 16 bases between the two germline ends. Germline CDR1 and CDR2: WSHSY and SAAADI. CDR3 length: 15 amino acids. The CDR3 reads CASSLSRGFADTQYF. The CDR3 region has the DNA TGCGCCAGCAGTCTTTCGCGAGGGTTCGCAGATACGCAGTATTTT.

V is TRBV19 and J is TRBJ2-2; D may be TRBD1 (5 bases). V gave up 7 bases and J gave up 0 bases, with 15 bases separating them. The CDR3 has 16 residues. Germline V gene lookup returns CDR1 LNHDA and CDR2 SQIVND (reference sequence). The CDR3 coding sequence is TGTGCCAGTACTCCCCAGGGCTTAGCGAACACCGGGGAGCTGTTTTTT. It codes for CASTPQGLANTGELFF.

This sequence joins TRBV7-2 and TRBJ1-4; the match to TRBD1 covers 7 bases. The ends lost 6 bases at V and 8 bases at J; junction bases unmatched: 12. The CDR3 is made up of 15 amino acids. Germline CDR1 reads SGHTA; CDR2 reads FQGNSA. The CDR3: CASSPRGHSWEKLFF. CDR3 coding DNA: TGTGCCAGCAGTCCGAGGGGGCACAGTTGGGAAAAACTGTTTTTT.

V and J are TRBV7-6 and TRBJ1-4, with D unresolved. The CDR3 contains 17 residues. Between the trimmed V and J ends, which lost 2 bases and 0 bases, there was a span of 13 bases. The germline V gene has CDR1 SGHVS and CDR2 FNYEAQ. The CDR3: CASSLLYSKSTNEKLFF. The CDR3 coding sequence is TGTGCCAGCAGCTTATTATACTCAAAATCAACTAATGAAAAACTGTTTTTT.

The gene calls are TRBV7-9 and TRBJ1-4; 7 bases line up with TRBD1. V lost 5 bases, J lost 4 bases, and 13 bases stayed unmatched. Germline V gives CDR1 SEHNR, CDR2 FQNEAQ (reference sequence). The CDR3 is 17 amino acids. In DNA form, the CDR3 reads TGTGCCAGCAGCGATAAACCATTTGGACAGGTTAATGAAAAACTGTTTTTT. Translating it yields CASSDKPFGQVNEKLFF.

This clone came up once. This chain joins TRBV11-2 and TRBJ2-7; 7 bases are a match to TRBD1. J lost 0 bases, V lost 0 bases, and 8 bases had no gene match. This CDR3 contains 17 residues. The germline CDR1 and CDR2 sequences are SGHAT and FQNNGV. The CDR3: CASSLERQGWSSYEQYF. CDR3 sequence (DNA): TGTGCCAGCAGCTTAGAGAGACAGGGTTGGAGCTCCTACGAGCAGTACTTC.

The chain recombines TRBV7-6 with TRBJ2-5, with 7 bases fitting TRBD2. The CDR3 runs 13 residues. V lost 3 bases and J lost 5; bases outside the gene matches: 3. Germline-derived CDR1 and CDR2 are SGHVS and FNYEAQ. CDR3 protein: CASSFSGRETQYF. Written as DNA, the CDR3 is TGTGCCAGCAGCTTTAGCGGGCGGGAGACCCAGTACTTC.

The chain carries TRBV30 and TRBJ2-1; possible D gene TRBD1, 5 bases. The CDR3 has 15 residues. Looked up from germline, CDR1 is GTSNPN and CDR2 is SVGIG (reference sequence). Deletions cut 1 base from V and 4 bases from J, with 14 bases between. The CDR3 DNA follows: TGTGCCTGGAGTGGCCGGCAGGGCCTTTACAATGAGCAGTTCTTC. This gives the protein CAWSGRQGLYNEQFF.

The chain is built from TRBV5-4 and TRBJ1-1, with TRBD1 matching over 7 bases. With 4 bases clipped from V and 11 bases from J, the junction kept 8 bases outside the gene matches. There are 12 residues in the CDR3. The germline gives CDR1 SGHNT, CDR2 YYREEE (reference sequence). The CDR3 DNA sequence: TGTGCCAGCAGCCCTCAACAGGGGAATGCTTTCTTT. Its translation is CASSPQQGNAFF.

The CDR3 loop reads CASSANRSYNSPLHF. CDR3 DNA: TGTGCCAGCAGCGCAAACCGTTCCTATAATTCACCCCTCCACTTT. This chain connects TRBV9 to TRBJ1-6; D not resolved. The CDR3 length is 15 residues. Deletions cut 3 bases from V and 1 base from J, with 8 bases between. Per the germline V gene, CDR1 is SGDLS and CDR2 is YYNGEE.

Comments on this clone: Other DNA sequences in this sample translate to the same CDR3. The V and J genes are TRBV9 and TRBJ2-2; D unclear. The CDR3 consists of 13 residues. Germline loops: CDR1 SGDLS, CDR2 YYNGEE. V lost 0 bases, J lost 4 bases, and 4 bases lay in between. CDR3 nucleotides: TGTGCCAGCAGCGTAGTTAGCACCGGGGAGCTGTTTTTT. It translates to CASSVVSTGELFF.

The gene calls are TRBV5-1 and TRBJ1-1; tentatively, D is TRBD1 (6 bases). The CDR3 contains 12 residues. Between the trimmed V and J ends, which lost 1 base and 11 bases, there was a span of 12 bases. Germline CDR1 reads SGHRS; CDR2 reads YFSETQ. The DNA for the CDR3 is TGCGCCAGCAGCTTGTCGGGGGCTGGGGCTTTCTTT. It is translated as CASSLSGAGAFF.

The chain combines TRBV6-5 with TRBJ2-2; D remains unclear. This CDR3 comprises 12 residues. V lost 7 bases and J lost 5, with 8 bases in between. Germline CDR1 is MNHEY and CDR2 is SVGAGI. The CDR3 reads CASKPSTGELFF. Here the CDR3 DNA reads TGTGCCAGCAAACCAAGTACCGGGGAGCTGTTTTTT.

This rearrangement joins TRBV4-3 to TRBJ2-7; D possibly corresponds to TRBD2 (5 bases). Germline V gives CDR1 LGHNA, CDR2 YSLEER. Between the trimmed V and J ends, which lost 1 base and 3 bases, there was a span of 13 bases. The CDR3 is made up of 15 amino acids. The CDR3 region has the DNA TGCGCCAGCAGCCAAGGCGACGGGGTCCTCTACGAGCAGTACTTC. Protein sequence: CASSQGDGVLYEQYF.

The chain uses TRBV18 and TRBJ2-2, with TRBD2 identical over 7 bases. V gave up 3 bases and J gave up 5 bases; unmatched junction bases: 6. Germline CDR1 reads KGHSH; CDR2 reads LQKENI. CDR3 length: 15 residues. Written as DNA, the CDR3 is TGTGCCAGCTCACCTACCAGGGAGGGAACCGGGGAGCTGTTTTTT. Translated: CASSPTREGTGELFF. Drawing the rest from reference TRBV18 and TRBJ2-2, the complete variable domain is NAGVMQNPRHLVRRRGQEARLRCSPMKGHSHVYWYRQLPEEGLKFMVYLQKENIIDESGMPKERFSAEFPKEGPSILRIQQVVRGDSAAYFCASSPTREGTGELFFGEGSRLTVL.

The chain combines TRBV10-2 with TRBJ2-1; no firm D call. In germline, CDR1 is WSHSY, CDR2 SAAADI. The CDR3 length is 11 residues. The CDR3 coding sequence is TGCGTTACCCTCTCCTACAATGAGCAGTTCTTC. This translates into CVTLSYNEQFF.

This clone was found once. The rearrangement joins TRBV7-6 to TRBJ2-3; 8 bases match TRBD2. The CDR3 totals 15 residues. V lost 3 bases, J lost 1 base, and 3 bases stayed unmatched. CDR1 SGHVS and CDR2 FNYEAQ come from the germline V gene. This chain's CDR3 is CASSFLTSGTDTQYF. The CDR3 bases are TGTGCCAGCAGCTTCTTGACTAGCGGCACAGATACGCAGTATTTT.